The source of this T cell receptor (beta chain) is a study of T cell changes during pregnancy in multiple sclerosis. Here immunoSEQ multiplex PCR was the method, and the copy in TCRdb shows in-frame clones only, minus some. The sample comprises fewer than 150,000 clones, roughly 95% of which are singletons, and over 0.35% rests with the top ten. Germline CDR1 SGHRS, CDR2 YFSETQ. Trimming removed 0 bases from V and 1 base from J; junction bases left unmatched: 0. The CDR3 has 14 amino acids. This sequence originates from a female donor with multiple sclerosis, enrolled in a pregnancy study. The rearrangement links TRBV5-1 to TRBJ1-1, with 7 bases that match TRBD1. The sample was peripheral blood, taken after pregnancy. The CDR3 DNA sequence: TGCGCCAGCAGCTTGGGGGACAGGAACACTGAAGCTTTCTTT. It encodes CASSLGDRNTEAFF.